This T cell receptor beta chain was found in a study of identical twins. Broader study findings: The authors drew conclusions from cross-sectional statistical analysis rather than following the same donors. For cord blood, abundant beta clonotypes had fewer insertions, unlike memory repertoires, which showed none.

TCRdb used MiXCR to reprocess the 5' RACE reads, holding one entry per CDR3 protein. The sample shows about 890,000 distinct CDR3 sequences, around an eighth of them seen only once. Comments on this clonotype: Its antigen remains unknown.

Healthy Caucasian donors formed the entire cohort. These data were likewise used in another study, on yellow fever vaccine responses in identical twins.

Source material: PBMCs. The origin of this receptor is a woman aged 18-35 years in good health.

The CDR3 bases are TGCAGTGCTAGAGGCACAGCCCTCAATGAGCAGTTCTTC. This gives the protein CSARGTALNEQFF. This chain links TRBV20-1 with TRBJ2-1; D is ambiguous. Germline-derived CDR1 and CDR2 are DFQATT and SNEGSKA (reference sequence). This CDR3 has 13 amino acids. Trimming took 1 base from V and 6 from J, leaving 10 bases between them.